This is a list of T cell receptor beta chains from one sample in a study of cytomegalovirus exposure and HLA in healthy donors. Generated by immunoSEQ multiplex PCR, the TCRdb table keeps only in-frame clones and is missing some. The sample lists some 110,000 clones; roughly 68% were seen once. Material: PBMCs. The receptor source for this set is a woman aged 25 to 39 in good health and CMV-seronegative. CDR3s include the opening cysteine and the closing phenylalanine or tryptophan. D genes are given only for firm matches. Clone size, where shown, is once, few, many, or a class for clones that have expanded.

V gene,clone size,J gene,D gene,CDR3 DNA,CDR3 protein
TRBV4-3,.,TRBJ2-7,.,TGCGCCAGCAGCCAAGGAGTCCAGGCCCCCTACGAGCAGTACTTC,CASSQGVQAPYEQYF
TRBV28,.,TRBJ2-2,TRBD1,TGTGCCAGCACCCAGGGGGAGAGGGCCGGGGAGCTGTTTTTT,CASTQGERAGELFF
TRBV7-9,.,TRBJ1-1,.,TGTGCCAGCAGCCCAGGGATCGCGGACACTGAAGCTTTCTTT,CASSPGIADTEAFF
TRBV9,.,TRBJ1-3,TRBD1,TGTGCCAGCAGCACTACCACGGACAGGCGTTACTCTGGAAACACCATATATTTT,CASSTTTDRRYSGNTIYF
TRBV7-9,.,TRBJ2-7,.,TGTGCCAGCAGCAGGCAGGGTGCCGAGCAGTACTTC,CASSRQGAEQYF
TRBV9,.,TRBJ2-7,.,TGTGCCAGCAGCGTGGGGGACATCCAGGTGTACGAGCAGTACTTC,CASSVGDIQVYEQYF
TRBV7-9,.,TRBJ2-5,.,TGTGCCAGCAGCTTTCGACAGTTATACCAAGAGACCCAGTACTTC,CASSFRQLYQETQYF
TRBV6-4,few,TRBJ2-1,TRBD2,TGTGCCAGCAGTGACGTGGCTAGCGGGAGATTGAGTGAGCAGTTCTTC,CASSDVASGRLSEQFF
TRBV2,.,TRBJ1-2,.,TGTGCCAGCAGTGAAGCCGACAGGCTCTATGGCTACACCTTC,CASSEADRLYGYTF
TRBV5-1,.,TRBJ2-7,TRBD2,TGCGCCAGCAGCTTGGGAGGGACTAGCGGTTACGAGCAGTACTTC,CASSLGGTSGYEQYF
TRBV2,few,TRBJ1-1,.,TGTGCCAGCAGTGCCCGGGTTTATGAAGCTTTCTTT,CASSARVYEAFF
TRBV5-1,.,TRBJ1-1,TRBD1,TGCGCCAGCAGCCGGACAGGCGTGAACACTGAAGCTTTCTTT,CASSRTGVNTEAFF
TRBV7-2,.,TRBJ2-4,TRBD2,TGTGCCAGCAGCTTTGCGGGAGGGACCCTAGCCAAAAACATTCAGTACTTC,CASSFAGGTLAKNIQYF
TRBV25-1,few,TRBJ2-7,.,TGTGCCAGCAGTGAGACAGACTACGAGCAGTACTTC,CASSETDYEQYF
TRBV28,.,TRBJ2-2,.,TGTGCCAGCAGTGACCTTTTAGGGGGGAGGGTTTCCGGGGAGCTGTTTTTT,CASSDLLGGRVSGELFF
TRBV10-3,.,TRBJ2-7,.,TGTGCCACTCGCGAGGGCCTAACCTACGAGCAGTACTTC,CATREGLTYEQYF
TRBV5-1,.,TRBJ1-2,.,TGCGCCAGCAGCTTGCGGGGGGCAGGGGCGCGTGGCTACACCTTC,CASSLRGAGARGYTF
TRBV19,.,TRBJ2-5,TRBD1,TGTGCCAGTAGTATTAACCGTCCGGGACAGATACAAGAGACCCAGTACTTC,CASSINRPGQIQETQYF
TRBV7-9,.,TRBJ2-1,.,TGTGCCAGCAGCATAGTCCCAGGGAAAGACAGCTCCTACAATGAGCAGTTCTTC,CASSIVPGKDSSYNEQFF
TRBV9,.,TRBJ1-2,.,TGTGCCAGCAGCGGAGGGACTCTTGGCTACACCTTC,CASSGGTLGYTF
TRBV9,.,TRBJ2-2,.,TGTGCCAGCAGCGTAATAGGGAGCACCGGGGAGCTGTTTTTT,CASSVIGSTGELFF
TRBV5-1,.,TRBJ1-2,TRBD1,TGCGCCAGCCAGGACAGGGCGTATGGCTACACCTTC,CASQDRAYGYTF
TRBV30,few,TRBJ2-2,TRBD2,TGTGCCTGGAGTTGGACTAGCGGGAGGGTCACCGGGGAGCTGTTTTTT,CAWSWTSGRVTGELFF